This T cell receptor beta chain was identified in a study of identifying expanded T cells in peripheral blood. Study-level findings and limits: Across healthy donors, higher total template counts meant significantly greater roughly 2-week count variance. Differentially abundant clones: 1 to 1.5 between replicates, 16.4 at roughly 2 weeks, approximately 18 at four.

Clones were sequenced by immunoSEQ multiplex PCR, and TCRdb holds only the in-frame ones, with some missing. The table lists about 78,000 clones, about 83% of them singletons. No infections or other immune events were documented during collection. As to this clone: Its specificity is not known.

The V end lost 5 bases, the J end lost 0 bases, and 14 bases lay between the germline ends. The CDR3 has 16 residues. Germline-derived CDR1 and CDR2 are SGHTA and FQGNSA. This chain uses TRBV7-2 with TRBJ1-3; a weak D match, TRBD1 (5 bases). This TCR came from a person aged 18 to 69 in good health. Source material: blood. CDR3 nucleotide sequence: TGTGCCAGCAGCCCGTCGGGGACGAGCTCTGGAAACACCATATATTTT. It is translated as CASSPSGTSSGNTIYF.